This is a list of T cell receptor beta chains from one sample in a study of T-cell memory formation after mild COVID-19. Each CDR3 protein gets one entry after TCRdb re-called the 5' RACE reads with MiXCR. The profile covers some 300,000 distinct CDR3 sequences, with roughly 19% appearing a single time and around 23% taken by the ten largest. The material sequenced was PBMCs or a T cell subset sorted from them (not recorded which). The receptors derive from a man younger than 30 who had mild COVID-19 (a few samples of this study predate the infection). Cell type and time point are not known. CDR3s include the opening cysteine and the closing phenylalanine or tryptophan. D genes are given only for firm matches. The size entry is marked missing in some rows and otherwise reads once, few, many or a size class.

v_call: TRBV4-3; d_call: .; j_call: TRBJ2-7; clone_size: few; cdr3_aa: CASSGGVAYEQYF; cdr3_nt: TGCGCCAGCTCCGGCGGGGTCGCCTACGAGCAGTACTTC
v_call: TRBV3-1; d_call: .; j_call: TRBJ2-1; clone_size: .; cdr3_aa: CASSQAGDSYNEQFF; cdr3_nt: TGTGCCAGCAGCCAAGCAGGGGACTCCTACAATGAGCAGTTCTTC
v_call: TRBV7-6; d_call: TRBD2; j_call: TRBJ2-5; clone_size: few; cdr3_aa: CASSLSLRVRGEQETQYF; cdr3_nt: TGTGCCAGCAGCTTGTCCCTGAGGGTGCGGGGGGAACAAGAGACCCAGTACTTC
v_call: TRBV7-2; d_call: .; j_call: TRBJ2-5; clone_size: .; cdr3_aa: CASSGGGRETQYF; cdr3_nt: TGTGCCAGCAGCGGGGGGGGCCGGGAGACCCAGTACTTC
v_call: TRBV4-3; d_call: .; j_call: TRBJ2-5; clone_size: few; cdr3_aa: CASSQEYSQETQYF; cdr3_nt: TGCGCCAGCAGCCAAGAATACAGTCAAGAGACCCAGTACTTC
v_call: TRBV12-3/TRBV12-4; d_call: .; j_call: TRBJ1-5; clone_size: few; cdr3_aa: CARQLGSCNQPQHF; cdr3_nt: TGTGCCAGACAATTGGGTAGTTGCAATCAGCCCCAGCATTTT
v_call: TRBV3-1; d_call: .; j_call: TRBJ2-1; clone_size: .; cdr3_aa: CASSQGGGREGDEQFF; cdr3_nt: TGTGCCAGCAGCCAGGGCGGAGGCAGGGAAGGCGATGAGCAGTTCTTC
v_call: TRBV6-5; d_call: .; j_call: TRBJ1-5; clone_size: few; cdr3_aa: CASSPNPTASNQPQHF; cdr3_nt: TGTGCCAGCAGCCCCAACCCGACAGCAAGCAATCAGCCCCAGCATTTT
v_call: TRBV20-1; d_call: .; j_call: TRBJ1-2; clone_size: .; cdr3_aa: CSASRDRKGYGYTF; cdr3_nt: TGCAGTGCTAGTCGCGACAGGAAGGGCTATGGCTACACCTTC
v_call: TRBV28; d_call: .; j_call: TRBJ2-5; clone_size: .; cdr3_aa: CAIGIADQETQYF; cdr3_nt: TGTGCCATCGGAATAGCGGACCAAGAGACCCAGTACTTC
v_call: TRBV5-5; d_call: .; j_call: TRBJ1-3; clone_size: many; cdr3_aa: CASSPGGRAFSGNTIYF; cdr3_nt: TGTGCCAGCAGCCCCGGCGGTCGGGCCTTCTCTGGAAACACCATATATTTT
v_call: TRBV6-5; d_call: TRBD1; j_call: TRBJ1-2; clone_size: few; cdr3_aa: CASGRTGAYYGYTF; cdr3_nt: TGTGCCAGCGGGAGGACAGGGGCGTACTATGGCTACACCTTC
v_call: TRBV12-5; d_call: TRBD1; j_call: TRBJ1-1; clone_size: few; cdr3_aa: CASGLDGTGSVFYGTEAFF; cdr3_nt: TGTGCTAGTGGTTTGGATGGGACAGGTTCTGTGTTTTATGGCACTGAAGCTTTCTTT
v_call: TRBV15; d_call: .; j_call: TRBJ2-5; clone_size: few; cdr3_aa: CATRSGEETQYF; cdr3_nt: TGTGCCACCAGATCCGGGGAAGAGACCCAGTACTTC
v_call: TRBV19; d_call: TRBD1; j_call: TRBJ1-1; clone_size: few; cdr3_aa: CASSVYRGSTEAFF; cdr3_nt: TGTGCCAGTAGTGTTTACAGGGGAAGCACTGAAGCTTTCTTT
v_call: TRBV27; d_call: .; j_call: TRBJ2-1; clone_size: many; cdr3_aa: CASRRYDEQFF; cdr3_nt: TGTGCCAGCCGAAGGTACGATGAGCAGTTCTTC
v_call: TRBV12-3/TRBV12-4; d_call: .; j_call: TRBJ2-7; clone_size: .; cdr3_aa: CASSLAGAGDTYEQYF; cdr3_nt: TGTGCCAGCAGTTTAGCCGGGGCAGGGGATACATACGAGCAGTACTTC
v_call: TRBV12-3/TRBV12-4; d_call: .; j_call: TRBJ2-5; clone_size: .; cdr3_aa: CASRRANQETQYF; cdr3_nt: TGTGCCAGCAGACGGGCCAACCAAGAGACCCAGTACTTC
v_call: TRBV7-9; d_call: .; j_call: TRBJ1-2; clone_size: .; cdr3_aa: CASSPAGGGSYGYTF; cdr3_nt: TGTGCCAGCAGCCCGGCGGGCGGGGGGAGCTATGGCTACACCTTC
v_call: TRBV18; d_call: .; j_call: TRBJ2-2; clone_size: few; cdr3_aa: CASSPRGTTAGELFF; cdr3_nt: TGTGCCAGCTCACCACGAGGGACGACGGCCGGGGAGCTGTTTTTT
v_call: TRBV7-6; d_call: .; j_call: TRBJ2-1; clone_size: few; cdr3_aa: CASSPAGGVNEQFF; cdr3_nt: TGTGCCAGCAGCCCAGCGGGCGGGGTAAATGAGCAGTTCTTC
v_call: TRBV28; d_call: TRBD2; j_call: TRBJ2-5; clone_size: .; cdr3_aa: CASSLNPSGGAGETQYF; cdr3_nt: TGTGCCAGCAGTTTAAACCCTAGCGGGGGGGCGGGAGAGACCCAGTACTTC
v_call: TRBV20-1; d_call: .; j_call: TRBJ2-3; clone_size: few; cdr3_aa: CSAQGLLTDTQYF; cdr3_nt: TGCAGTGCCCAGGGACTCCTCACAGATACGCAGTATTTT
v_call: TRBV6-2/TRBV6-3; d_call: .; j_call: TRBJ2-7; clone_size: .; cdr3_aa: CASSYSIEEEGEQYF; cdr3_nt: TGTGCCAGCAGTTACTCGATCGAGGAGGAGGGCGAGCAGTACTTC
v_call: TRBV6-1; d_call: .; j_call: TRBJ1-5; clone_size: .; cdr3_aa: CASSEYLGGNQPQHF; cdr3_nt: TGTGCCAGCAGTGAATATCTGGGGGGAAATCAGCCCCAGCATTTT
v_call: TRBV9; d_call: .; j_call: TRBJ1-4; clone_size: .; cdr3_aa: CASSPTGSNEKLFF; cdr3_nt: TGTGCCAGCAGCCCCACAGGGTCTAATGAAAAACTGTTTTTT
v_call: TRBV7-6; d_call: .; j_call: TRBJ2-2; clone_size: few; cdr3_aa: CASSLASGNTGELFF; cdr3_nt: TGTGCCAGCAGCTTAGCGTCGGGTAACACCGGGGAGCTGTTTTTT
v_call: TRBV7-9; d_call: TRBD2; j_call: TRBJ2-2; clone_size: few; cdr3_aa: CASSQTSGATGELFF; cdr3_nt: TGTGCCAGCAGCCAGACTAGCGGGGCCACCGGGGAGCTGTTTTTT
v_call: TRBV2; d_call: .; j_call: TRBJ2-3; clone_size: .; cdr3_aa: CASSYWQGGRTDTQYF; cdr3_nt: TGTGCCAGCAGCTACTGGCAGGGGGGACGCACAGATACGCAGTATTTT
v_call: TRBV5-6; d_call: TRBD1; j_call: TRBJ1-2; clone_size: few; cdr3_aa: CASSSRTGYYGYTF; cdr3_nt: TGTGCCAGCAGCTCGCGGACAGGATACTATGGCTACACCTTC
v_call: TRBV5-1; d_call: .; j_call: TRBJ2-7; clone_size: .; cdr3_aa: CASRTVHEQYF; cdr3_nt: TGCGCCAGCCGCACGGTTCACGAGCAGTACTTC
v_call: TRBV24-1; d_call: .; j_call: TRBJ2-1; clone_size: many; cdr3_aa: CATGDRSSYNEQFF; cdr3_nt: TGTGCCACCGGGGACCGCAGCTCCTACAATGAGCAGTTCTTC
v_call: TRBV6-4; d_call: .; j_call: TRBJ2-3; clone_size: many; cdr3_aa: CASSAKGDGADTQYF; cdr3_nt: TGTGCCAGCAGTGCCAAAGGGGACGGGGCAGATACGCAGTATTTT
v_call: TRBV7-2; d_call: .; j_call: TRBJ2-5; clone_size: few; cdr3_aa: CASSLFGSETQYF; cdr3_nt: TGTGCCAGCAGCCTCTTCGGGTCAGAGACCCAGTACTTC
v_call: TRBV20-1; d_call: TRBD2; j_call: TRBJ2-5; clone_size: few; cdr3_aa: CSARGGTSLETQYF; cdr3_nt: TGCAGTGCTAGAGGGGGGACTAGCTTGGAGACCCAGTACTTC
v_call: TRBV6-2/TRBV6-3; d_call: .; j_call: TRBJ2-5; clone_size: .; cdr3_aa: CASSLLRDSLGETQYF; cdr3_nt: TGTGCCAGCAGTCTACTCCGGGACTCCCTCGGCGAGACCCAGTACTTC
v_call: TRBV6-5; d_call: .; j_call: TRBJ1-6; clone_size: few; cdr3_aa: CASSPIGGTYNSPLHF; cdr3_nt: TGTGCCAGCAGTCCCATCGGCGGAACCTATAATTCACCCCTCCACTTT
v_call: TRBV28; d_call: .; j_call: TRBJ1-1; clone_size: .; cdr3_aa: CASSLSQGRTEAFF; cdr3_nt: TGTGCCAGCAGTTTATCTCAGGGTAGAACTGAAGCTTTCTTT
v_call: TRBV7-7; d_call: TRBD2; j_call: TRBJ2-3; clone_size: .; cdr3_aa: CASSLPPGLAGYTDTQYF; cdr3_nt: TGTGCTAGCAGCTTACCCCCCGGACTAGCGGGATACACAGATACGCAGTATTTT
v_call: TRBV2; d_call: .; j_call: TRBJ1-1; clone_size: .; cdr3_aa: CASDLNTEAFF; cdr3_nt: TGTGCCAGCGACCTCAACACTGAAGCTTTCTTT
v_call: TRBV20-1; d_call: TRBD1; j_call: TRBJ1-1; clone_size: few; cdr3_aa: CSARRTGRGTEAFF; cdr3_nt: TGCAGTGCTAGGCGGACAGGGAGGGGTACTGAAGCTTTCTTT
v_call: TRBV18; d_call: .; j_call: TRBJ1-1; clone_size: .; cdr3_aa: CASSQGMDTEAFF; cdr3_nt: TGTGCCAGCTCACAGGGGATGGACACTGAAGCTTTCTTT
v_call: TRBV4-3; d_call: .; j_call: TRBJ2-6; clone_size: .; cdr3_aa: CASSQALGVGANVLTF; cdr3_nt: TGCGCCAGCAGCCAAGCCCTAGGGGTTGGGGCCAACGTCCTGACTTTC
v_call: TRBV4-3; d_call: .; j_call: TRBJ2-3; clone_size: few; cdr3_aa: CASSYRVVDTPYF; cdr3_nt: TGCGCCAGCAGCTACAGGGTGGTAGATACGCCGTATTTT
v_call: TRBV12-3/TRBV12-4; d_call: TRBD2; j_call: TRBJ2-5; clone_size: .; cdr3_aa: CASSPAGASGGYAETQYF; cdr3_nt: TGTGCCAGCAGTCCCGCGGGGGCTAGCGGGGGATACGCAGAGACCCAGTACTTC
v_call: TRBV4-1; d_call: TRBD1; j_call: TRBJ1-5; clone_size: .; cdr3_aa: CASSQDIGTGSNQPQHF; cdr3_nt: TGCGCCAGCAGCCAAGATATCGGGACAGGCTCTAATCAGCCCCAGCATTTT
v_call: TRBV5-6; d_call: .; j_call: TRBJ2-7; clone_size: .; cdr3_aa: CASSPPHWADEQYF; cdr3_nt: TGTGCCAGCAGCCCCCCGCATTGGGCCGACGAGCAGTACTTC
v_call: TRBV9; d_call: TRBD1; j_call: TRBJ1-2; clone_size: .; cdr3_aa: CASTEGAGPYGYTF; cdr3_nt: TGTGCCAGCACCGAGGGGGCAGGGCCCTATGGCTACACCTTC
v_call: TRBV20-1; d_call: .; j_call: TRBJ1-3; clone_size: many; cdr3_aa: CSAKGSGNTIYF; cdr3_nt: TGCAGTGCTAAGGGTTCTGGAAACACCATATATTTT
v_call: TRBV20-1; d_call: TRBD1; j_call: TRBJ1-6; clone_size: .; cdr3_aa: CSASPGGFRISPLHF; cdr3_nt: TGCAGTGCTTCACCAGGGGGCTTTCGAATTTCACCCCTCCACTTT
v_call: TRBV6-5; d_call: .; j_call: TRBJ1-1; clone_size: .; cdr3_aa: CASSSDEGTEAFF; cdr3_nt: TGTGCCAGCAGTTCGGATGAGGGCACTGAAGCTTTCTTT